This paragraph covers one TCR beta chain sequence. Clones were read by immunoSEQ multiplex PCR, and TCRdb kept only the in-frame ones, dropping some. The sample holds roughly 230,000 clones, around 81% seen once. This record comes from a study of blood T cell repertoires in COVID-19. Material: peripheral blood. This clonotype was sampled from a man aged 45 to 65 with active or convalescent COVID-19.

The CDR3 bases are TGTGCCAGCACCAATAGCGGGGCTCATAGGGATGAGCAGTTCTTC. Protein: CASTNSGAHRDEQFF. The chain employs TRBV6-5 and TRBJ2-1; TRBD2 aligns across 8 bases. CDR3 length equals 15 residues. V shed 7 bases and J 8 bases; nucleotides not matched to a gene: 13. Germline V lookup: CDR1 MNHEY, CDR2 SVGAGI.